Sequencing of this T cell receptor (beta chain) was carried out in a study of regulatory T cells in long-lasting Graves disease. Arm-PCR with iRepertoire HTBI primers amplified the CDR3 regions for these TCR beta libraries. MiXCR was run by TCRdb on the multiplex PCR reads, yielding one entry per CDR3 protein. The table includes 240,000 or so distinct CDR3 sequences, around 21% detected once. The V gene's germline CDR1 is SNHLY and CDR2 FYNNEI. V lost 7 bases and J lost 0, with 13 bases in between. This CDR3 is built from 15 residues. This clonotype was seen many times. Time point defined: newly diagnosed GD, antithyroid drugs for less than 3 months. The TCR library was made from RNA extracted from PBMCs.

The gene calls are TRBV2 and TRBJ2-1, with a tentative D call TRBD2 (5 bases). The starting material was peripheral blood mononuclear cells (PBMCs), obtained at new diagnosis, from a patient treated with antithyroid drugs. The receptor was derived from a female donor with Graves disease. CDR3 sequence (DNA): TGTGCCAGCACCCCCAACGGGGTCTCCTACAATGAGCAGTTCTTC. This sequence encodes CASTPNGVSYNEQFF. Looking up the rest from reference TRBV2 and TRBJ2-1 gives the full variable domain: EPEVTQTPSHQVTQMGQEVILRCVPISNHLYFYWYRQILGQKVEFLVSFYNNEISEKSEIFDDQFSVERPDGSNFTLKIRSTKLEDSAMYFCASTPNGVSYNEQFFGPGTRLTVL.